What follows is one T cell receptor beta chain and its context. Its antigen specificity is not known. No qualities accompany the bases; no much larger clone lies one base away. The record originates from a study of cytomegalovirus exposure and HLA in healthy donors (dated by TCRdb to between 2016 and 2019). Broadly, across the study: In an earlier analysis of around 540 of the donors, under 300 Gb of sequence data and approximately 120 million unique TCR beta sequences from about 179 million T cells were reported. An early release that covered roughly 600 HLA-typed donors contained approximately 300 gigabases of sequencing data and approximately 85 million unique TCR sequences. Rather than using new phenotypic data, the later analysis identified candidate immune exposures from TCR beta sequences and from how often those sequences occurred across donors. Because of strong linkage in the cohort, roughly 5 DR-DQ haplotypes were treated as single units for association and clustering. Among the approximately 400 genotyped donors, around 81% belonged to the genetic ancestry cluster associated with self-reported Caucasian donors. The T cell repertoires of around 730 subjects were profiled by immunosequencing and related to cytomegalovirus serostatus. A later analysis re-examined previously published TCR beta repertoires from more than 600 donors and added high-resolution HLA genotyping to investigate patterns of TCR occurrence. Class I and class II HLA loci were covered by the typing at four-digit resolution. The study aimed to test whether signatures of past pathogen exposure could be identified by cataloging public T cell receptors. High-throughput TCR immunosequencing, statistical association of individual TCRs with disease status, and machine learning were combined to predict cytomegalovirus infection status. The number of donors typed differed by locus, with about 629-630 for A, B, C, DRB1 and DQB1, approximately 500 for DQA1, about 610 for DPA1, and some 450 for DPB1. A later genetic analysis used genome-wide SNP genotypes for about 55% of the 666 donors, treating that subset as a discovery cohort. Along with the approximately 700-subject first cohort, a separate validation cohort of over a hundred different subjects was used. Every discovery cohort repertoire had been produced on one sequencing platform. An earlier analysis of around 580 of the donors used high-throughput TCR beta sequencing to judge whether each TCR beta V gene segment behaved as functional or pseudogenic. Among over 350 genotyped donors of the cohort, an average of approximately 230,000 unique TCR beta nucleotide sequences were sequenced per donor, roughly 18% of them non-productive. Donor age, sex, ethnicity and CMV serostatus were collected together with the repertoire data. Study-wide findings and limitations: The cohort was sequenced for TCR beta chains only, and without alpha or paired-chain data the features that could be detected were limited. Sequencing depth was assumed to be roughly uniform across donors in the presence/absence analyses, though that assumption may not hold. According to the authors, the approach could potentially be generalized to other disease states and immunological phenotypes. According to a later genetic analysis, donors in an Asian-associated ancestry cluster had fewer N-insertions in productive TCRs than the approximately 650-donor mean. The classifier was reported to diagnose cytomegalovirus status with high specificity and sensitivity in both the original cohort and the validation cohort. In vitro tests confirmed that a few of the cytomegalovirus-associated TCR beta chains recognize cytomegalovirus antigens. Correlated functional status among segregating V segments might reflect linkage disequilibrium, but an unknown experimental factor could not be ruled out. The earlier analysis of fewer than 750 of the donors excluded approximately 15 rarely observed V segments, including chromosome 9 orphons, because counts were too low. According to a later analysis, parvovirus B19, influenza, CMV and Epstein-Barr virus appeared linked to several top co-occurrence clusters. Most TCR sequences were observed very rarely across donors, whereas some public TCRs were present in many individuals. In a later genetic analysis, a missense DCLRE1C variant was associated with V-gene and J-gene trimming of TCR beta chains, and the association was replicated in an independent cohort. CMV serostatus was the only immune exposure information available for the cohort. In an earlier analysis of around 500 of the donors, most TCR beta V segments appeared in productive rearrangements about 87% or about 30% of the time, broadly matching IMGT annotations. A group of highly shared sequence variants was considered likely to be a technical artifact of the sequencing pipeline. According to a later analysis, TCR association rates differed among HLA loci, with DRB1 alleles showing the most associated TCRs and HLA-C alleles showing the fewest. Strong co-occurrence of HLA alleles, especially DR and DQ, made assigning TCR associations to individual alleles difficult. HLA typing was unavailable for some donors at each locus, so association tests used only the typed subset. Compared with equally common non-associated chains, HLA-associated TCR beta chains in a later analysis were more clonally expanded and had lower generation probabilities. A further reported finding was that TCR beta sequences accurately predicted the HLA-A and HLA-B alleles for most subjects in the first cohort. The study gave a list of some 150 TCR beta chains associated with cytomegalovirus. Some IMGT-functional V segments, including TRBV6-2 and TRBV6-3, could not be distinguished by the 87-base-pair reads and were therefore excluded. According to a later analysis, most CMV-associated TCR beta chains appeared to be HLA-restricted, and the HLA associations seemed to be driven largely by CMV exposure. A later analysis associated 16,951 TCR beta sequences with specific HLA alleles at a false discovery rate of 0.05.

The germline V gene (reference sequence) yields LNHDA for CDR1 and SQIVND for CDR2. Spanning cysteine to phenylalanine, the CDR3 consists of 13 amino acids. Just the 39-base CDR3 DNA is kept, in frame starting at base 1. V is shortened by 4 bases, J by 7 bases, and the region joining them spans 14 bases. The cohort was made up of about 610 healthy bone marrow donors. At the time of sampling, every cohort member was nominally healthy, though immune exposures that went unrecorded were likely present. The donor tested CMV seronegative and was one of the 352 seronegative cohort members. A peripheral blood sample was provided by each donor, and peripheral blood mononuclear cells were used for TCR beta sequencing. Genomic DNA extraction from the blood cell samples was performed with the Qiagen DNeasy Blood Extraction Kit. The library was prepared using the immunoSEQ multiplex PCR assay. For the multiplex PCR, a mixture combining 60 forward primers for TCR Vbeta segments and 13 reverse primers for TCR Jbeta segments was used. A multiplex PCR assay on genomic DNA amplified the CDR3 region of rearranged TCR beta genes. On the Illumina HiSeq System, the amplified TCR beta libraries were sequenced as 87-base-pair reads. In the paper's pipeline: A later analysis tallied 75 million to 95 million unique TCR beta chains across the 610 or so repertoires, and around 9.9 million of those chains were shared by two or more donors. Raw reads were error-corrected and collapsed into unique sequences with a nearest-neighbor algorithm that merged closely related sequences to remove PCR and sequencing errors. CDR3 sequences were aligned to IMGT reference sequences to assign V, D and J gene segments. For a sequence to be retained, at least a six-nucleotide match to both a V gene segment and a J gene segment was required. A rearrangement was called productive if the CDR3 had no stop codons and remained in frame with V and J, and every other rearrangement was called non-productive. CDR3 was defined by IMGT convention, running from the second conserved V-encoded cysteine to the conserved J-encoded phenylalanine. The earlier analysis of about 560 of the donors excluded any sequence lacking an unambiguous match to a single V gene segment. An earlier analysis of around 600 of the donors classified V segments as functional when productive rearrangements were above 56.7% and as segregating when the standard deviation between donors was above 5%. A statistical classification framework was developed to diagnose cytomegalovirus status using the catalog of TCR beta chain sequences. A later analysis assigned V and J genes by comparing TCR nucleotide sequences with IMGT/GENE-DB human TR gene sequences. Using the TCRdist pipeline, a later analysis assigned CDR3 sequences along with most-parsimonious VDJ recombination scenarios. In a later analysis, each TCR beta chain was defined by its CDR3 amino acid sequence together with its V-gene family, and reads without a unique V-gene family were excluded. A later analysis removed roughly 590 highly shared, low-generation-probability nucleotide sequences to deal with suspected cross-contamination and a sequencing artifact. In a later analysis, a clonal expansion index was calculated for each public chain from normalized within-repertoire ranks of inferred template counts. Generation probabilities in a later analysis came from a VDJ recombination model fitted to out-of-frame rearrangements, and those results were checked against IGoR. In a later analysis, TCR-TCR, TCR-HLA and TCR-CMV co-occurrence was scored with hypergeometric tests, and a repertoire-size bias correction was applied to TCR pairs. To estimate false discovery rates, a later analysis permuted the HLA or CMV assignments 20 times. In a later analysis, co-occurring TCRs were grouped with DBSCAN, and TCRdist sequence similarity was added when clustering was performed within HLA-allele-positive subsets. Repertoires with fewer than 30,000 or more than 120,000 public chains were left out of co-occurrence clustering, as were a handful of repertoires with anomalous nucleotide sharing. TCRdb mirrors the immuneACCESS table, restricted to in-frame sequences. Some clones are absent from its copies; in checked studies, under half trace to an unresolved V gene, and the reason for the others is unknown. V and J calls and clone size follow that table, whereas D and trimming were derived from the DNA. A total of roughly 170,000 clones appear in this sample, around 80% of them only once. 0.75% to 0.9% of the sample lies in the top ten.

The receptor comes from a woman between 18 and 29 years old in good health and CMV-seronegative. The rearrangement combines TRBV19 with TRBJ2-7; a weak D assignment points to TRBD1 (6 bases agree). Specimen: PBMCs. For the CDR3, the sequence is CASSTQGGREQYF. The nucleotide sequence reads TGTGCCAGTAGTACCCAAGGGGGAAGAGAGCAGTACTTC.